These 14 T cell receptor beta chains were sequenced from one sample in a study of cytomegalovirus exposure and HLA in healthy donors. Vbeta (60) and Jbeta (13) primers were used in the PCR. The repertoire was sequenced with immunoSEQ multiplex PCR; TCRdb's copy has only in-frame clones and lacks some. Among around 110,000 clones listed, 81% were seen once. The sample consisted of PBMCs. The receptor source for this set is a woman aged 25 to 39 in good health and CMV-seronegative.

The count of this clone is one. V gene TRBV4-3 combines with J gene TRBJ2-5; D gene unclear. The CDR3 sequence is 14 residues long. Germline-derived CDR1 and CDR2 are LGHNA and YSLEER. Deletions cut 0 bases from V and 0 bases from J, with 5 bases between. CDR3 coding DNA: TGCGCCAGCAGCCAAGATACTAACCAAGAGACCCAGTACTTC. This translates into CASSQDTNQETQYF.

As concerns this clone: Its ends do not fully match the called genes, so a read error is possible. The rearrangement joins TRBV7-9 to TRBJ2-7; D gene unclear. The CDR3 spans 14 residues. Germline V gene lookup returns CDR1 SEHNR and CDR2 FQNEAQ (reference sequence). The CDR3: CSSSSPAFSYEQYF. In DNA form, the CDR3 reads TGTTCCAGCAGCTCGCCTGCGTTTTCCTACGAGCAGTACTTC.

The chain employs TRBV6-1 and TRBJ1-6; 7 bases fit TRBD1. V shed 7 bases and J 5 bases; nucleotides not matched to a gene: 5. Germline V gene lookup returns CDR1 MNHNS and CDR2 SASEGT. The CDR3 is 14 amino acids. The CDR3 sequence is CASTNTGDNSPLHF. CDR3 nucleotide sequence: TGTGCCAGCACTAATACAGGGGATAATTCACCCCTCCACTTT.

This rearrangement joins TRBV18 to TRBJ2-5; the match to TRBD2 covers 12 bases. CDR1 is KGHSH and CDR2 is LQKENI in the germline V gene. The CDR3 has 17 residues. Losses at the gene ends were 6 bases for V and 3 bases for J; bases not matched to a gene: 11. Here the CDR3 reads CASSLTSGSRGEETQYF. In nucleotides, the CDR3 is TGTGCCAGCTCCCTGACTAGCGGGAGTAGAGGAGAAGAGACCCAGTACTTC. Supplemented by reference TRBV18 and TRBJ2-5, the full variable domain reads NAGVMQNPRHLVRRRGQEARLRCSPMKGHSHVYWYRQLPEEGLKFMVYLQKENIIDESGMPKERFSAEFPKEGPSILRIQQVVRGDSAAYFCASSLTSGSRGEETQYFGPGTRLLVL.

The J gene is TRBJ2-2, the V gene TRBV7-7; D perhaps matches TRBD2 (5 bases). This CDR3 spans 14 amino acids. Germline-derived CDR1 and CDR2 are SSHAT and FNYEAQ (reference sequence). V gave up 5 bases and J gave up 5 bases, with 12 bases separating them. In DNA form, the CDR3 reads TGTGCCAGCAGCCCCGACCGGGGAACCGGGGAGCTGTTTTTT. Its translation: CASSPDRGTGELFF.

The V gene is TRBV11-2, the J gene TRBJ2-7; the match to TRBD2 covers 10 bases. The CDR3 sequence is 13 residues long. The V gene's germline CDR1 is SGHAT and CDR2 FQNNGV. Trimming removed 4 bases from V and 5 bases from J; junction bases left unmatched: 2. DNA of the CDR3: TGTGCCAGCAGCTACGGGACTAGCGACGAGCAGTACTTC. Amino acid sequence: CASSYGTSDEQYF.

In its sample, this clone was seen a few times. Within the sample, other DNA sequences also encode this same CDR3. Here the CDR3 DNA reads TGTGCCAGCAGTTTATTGGGGGGGGCCCTGAACACTGAAGCTTTCTTT. Amino acid sequence: CASSLLGGALNTEAFF. This chain joins TRBV28 and TRBJ1-1; perhaps TRBD1 as D (6 bases). Between the trimmed V and J ends, which lost 1 base and 0 bases, there was a span of 12 bases. The CDR3 runs 16 residues. CDR1 is MDHEN, CDR2 SYDVKM, per germline. Supplemented by reference TRBV28 and TRBJ1-1, the full variable domain reads DVKVTQSSRYLVKRTGEKVFLECVQDMDHENMFWYRQDPGLGLRLIYFSYDVKMKEKGDIPEGYSVSREKKERFSLILESASTNQTSMYLCASSLLGGALNTEAFFGQGTRLTVV.

The chain joins TRBV5-4 to TRBJ2-5, with unresolved D. CDR3 length: 15 residues. Trimming pared 1 base from V and 1 base from J, leaving 11 bases between. Germline CDR1 and CDR2: SGHNT and YYREEE (reference sequence). The CDR3 spells CASSLRQTSQETQYF. CDR3 DNA sequence: TGTGCCAGCAGCTTGCGGCAGACAAGCCAAGAGACCCAGTACTTC.

V is TRBV10-3 and J is TRBJ2-3, with TRBD2 matching over 8 bases. The CDR3 extends over 14 amino acids. Per germline, CDR1 ENHRY and CDR2 SYGVKD. J gave up 1 base and V 6 bases, and 3 bases lay outside the gene matches. CDR3 nucleotide sequence: TGTGCCATCAGCGAGACTAGCGGCACAGATACGCAGTATTTT. Its translation: CAISETSGTDTQYF.

This clone was counted only a few times. V and J are TRBV30 and TRBJ1-1; D gene uncertain. The CDR3 covers 14 residues. CDR1 and CDR2 (germline): GTSNPN, SVGIG (reference sequence). The V gene lost 3 bases and the J gene lost 0 bases, with 11 bases spanning the gap. This chain's CDR3 is CAWRRGSMNTEAFF. CDR3 nucleotide sequence: TGTGCCTGGAGGCGAGGCAGCATGAACACTGAAGCTTTCTTT. Variable domain in full (rest from reference TRBV30 and TRBJ1-1): SQTIHQWPATLVQPVGSPLSLECTVEGTSNPNLYWYRQAAGRGLQLLFYSVGIGQISSEVPQNLSASRPQDRQFILSSKKLLLSDSGFYLCAWRRGSMNTEAFFGQGTRLTVV.

This clone was observed a handful of times. The sample contains more than one DNA sequence encoding this CDR3. J is TRBJ2-7 and V is TRBV5-1; possible D gene TRBD1, 6 bases. This CDR3 has 12 amino acids. V lost 4 bases to trimming and J lost 2 bases, with 7 bases between them. Germline CDR1 SGHRS, CDR2 YFSETQ. DNA for the CDR3: TGCGCCAGCAGCCGGGACACCTACGAGCAGTACTTC. Translation: CASSRDTYEQYF.

The V call is TRBV27, the J call TRBJ2-7; D is ambiguous. The length of the CDR3 is 12 residues. Germline loops: CDR1 MNHEY, CDR2 SMNVEV (reference sequence). V dropped 6 bases and J dropped 2 bases, with 8 bases sitting between them. The CDR3 region has the DNA TGTGCCAGCAGACGGCAGGCCTACGAGCAGTACTTC. Its protein is CASRRQAYEQYF.

The chain has TRBV10-3 and TRBJ2-5; 7 positions agree with TRBD1. From germline, CDR1 is ENHRY and CDR2 SYGVKD. This CDR3 is 14 amino acids long. V was pared by 6 bases and J by 5 bases, with 9 bases of the junction left unmatched. The CDR3 bases are TGTGCCATCAGGGCCGACAGGGCTGGGGAGACCCAGTACTTC. This encodes CAIRADRAGETQYF.

This rearrangement joins TRBV27 to TRBJ1-2; possibly TRBD1 for D (6 bases). V was cut by 10 bases and J by 9 bases, with 15 bases left in between. The CDR3 spans 11 residues. Looked up from germline, CDR1 is MNHEY and CDR2 is SMNVEV (reference sequence). In DNA form, the CDR3 reads TGTGCCACCTACAGGGCAGGAAGCTACACCTTC. Protein product: CATYRAGSYTF.